These T cell receptor beta chains were read from a single sample in a study of T cell repertoires in cytomegalovirus infection. TCRdb independently ran MiXCR on the reads; one entry per CDR3 protein. Of approximately 1,000,000 distinct CDR3 sequences listed, around 29% are singletons. Antigen specificity for these receptors is unknown. Sequencing was performed on cultured CD8+ T cells from PBMCs, taken from culture after CMV antigen stimulation. The receptors were sampled from a human donor in good health (CMV status not recorded). Some clones in this sample may be carry-over from other donors' samples. CDR3s include the opening cysteine and the closing phenylalanine or tryptophan. D genes are given only for firm matches. The size entry is marked missing in some rows and otherwise reads once, few, many or a size class.

J,size,D,V,length,CDR3,DNA
TRBJ2-3,NA,NA,TRBV27,16,CASSLNRRGATDTQYF,TGTGCCAGCAGTTTAAACCGCCGAGGGGCTACAGATACGCAGTATTTT
TRBJ2-3,few,NA,TRBV7-7,15,CASSLGPSGLDTQYF,TGTGCTAGCAGCTTAGGTCCATCAGGTTTAGATACGCAGTATTTT
TRBJ1-1,NA,TRBD1,TRBV20-1,13,CSVSDRDDTEAFF,TGCAGTGTTTCTGACAGGGACGACACTGAAGCTTTCTTT
TRBJ1-1,few,NA,TRBV7-9,16,CASSLETLEEGTEAFF,TGTGCCAGCAGCTTAGAGACCCTAGAGGAGGGCACTGAAGCTTTCTTT
TRBJ2-2,many,TRBD2,TRBV12-3/TRBV12-4,15,CAILSGALTTGELFF,TGTGCCATCCTTAGCGGGGCCCTAACCACCGGGGAGCTGTTTTTT
TRBJ2-5,many,TRBD1,TRBV7-9,16,CASSSRDRGYQETQYF,TGTGCCAGCAGCTCACGGGACAGGGGGTACCAAGAGACCCAGTACTTC
TRBJ2-4,NA,NA,TRBV9,16,CASSGRDQKAKNIQYF,TGTGCCAGCAGCGGCCGGGACCAAAAAGCCAAAAACATTCAGTACTTC
TRBJ1-2,few,NA,TRBV7-2,16,CASSPVQFRDTYGYTF,TGTGCCAGCAGCCCTGTTCAATTTCGGGACACCTATGGCTACACCTTC
TRBJ1-2,NA,TRBD1,TRBV19,19,CASSATGQGLPSEHYGYTF,TGTGCCAGTAGTGCCACGGGACAGGGCTTACCAAGTGAGCACTATGGCTACACCTTC
TRBJ1-1,NA,NA,TRBV19,15,CASSTRRQVDTEAFF,TGTGCCAGTAGTACCCGTCGACAGGTTGACACTGAAGCTTTCTTT
TRBJ2-1,many,TRBD2,TRBV7-6,12,CASSPREDEQFF,TGTGCCAGCAGCCCCCGGGAGGATGAGCAGTTCTTC
TRBJ2-5,few,NA,TRBV7-2,17,CASSQRYRLHAMETQYF,TGTGCCAGCAGCCAAAGGTACAGGTTGCACGCGATGGAGACCCAGTACTTC
TRBJ1-4,NA,NA,TRBV7-8,14,CVSSWQGTNEKLFF,TGTGTCAGCAGCTGGCAGGGAACTAATGAAAAACTGTTTTTT
TRBJ1-1,few,NA,TRBV4-1,12,CASSQAPGHIHF,TGCGCCAGCAGCCAAGCGCCCGGACATATCCACTTT
TRBJ2-5,NA,TRBD2,TRBV10-2,15,CASRESGGVGETQYF,TGCGCCAGCAGGGAAAGCGGGGGGGTCGGAGAGACCCAGTACTTC
TRBJ1-5,many,NA,TRBV7-6,15,CASSLDPGVNQPQHF,TGTGCCAGCAGCTTAGATCCAGGGGTGAATCAGCCCCAGCATTTT
TRBJ1-4,few,TRBD1,TRBV7-9,17,CASSSTGERVGDEKLFF,TGTGCCAGCAGCTCAACAGGGGAGAGGGTCGGAGATGAAAAACTGTTTTTT
TRBJ1-1,few,NA,TRBV19,13,CASSIGQYTEAFF,TGTGCCAGTAGTATCGGGCAGTACACTGAAGCTTTCTTT
TRBJ2-2,once,NA,TRBV9,17,CASSSPSGNPNTGELFF,TGTGCCAGCAGCTCTCCCTCAGGAAACCCGAACACCGGGGAGCTGTTTTTT
TRBJ2-1,NA,TRBD1,TRBV27,16,CASSTGARGYDNEQFF,TGTGCCAGCAGTACTGGGGCCAGGGGGTACGACAATGAGCAGTTCTTC
TRBJ2-7,many,NA,TRBV20-1,14,CSARPWRGTYEQYF,TGCAGTGCTAGACCATGGAGGGGGACCTACGAGCAGTACTTC
TRBJ2-2,few,NA,TRBV5-5,12,CASGEAAGELFF,TGTGCCAGTGGGGAGGCCGCCGGGGAGCTGTTTTTT
TRBJ2-2,NA,NA,TRBV20-1,12,CSARSRTGELFF,TGCAGTGCTAGGAGTCGCACCGGGGAGCTGTTTTTT
TRBJ1-6,few,NA,TRBV6-1,14,CASSGIGTNSPLHF,TGTGCCAGCAGTGGGATAGGAACCAATTCACCCCTCCACTTT
TRBJ1-1,NA,NA,TRBV12-3/TRBV12-4,13,CASSDGWGTEAFF,TGTGCCAGCAGTGACGGATGGGGCACTGAAGCTTTCTTT
TRBJ1-1,many,NA,TRBV6-1,12,CASNKPGTEAFF,TGTGCCAGCAATAAACCAGGCACTGAAGCTTTCTTT
TRBJ2-7,NA,NA,TRBV27,14,CASSLAGQTYEQYF,TGTGCCAGCAGTTTGGCGGGACAGACCTACGAGCAGTACTTC
TRBJ1-1,NA,TRBD1,TRBV6-5,15,CASRDPGTGNTEAFF,TGTGCCAGCAGAGACCCCGGGACAGGGAACACTGAAGCTTTCTTT
TRBJ2-2,NA,TRBD2,TRBV27,17,CASRGPGGTTNTGELFF,TGTGCCAGCAGGGGGCCGGGGGGGACCACGAACACCGGGGAGCTGTTTTTT
TRBJ2-2,NA,NA,TRBV27,14,CASSPEGVTGELFF,TGTGCCAGCAGCCCAGAGGGGGTCACCGGGGAGCTGTTTTTT
TRBJ2-7,many,NA,TRBV7-6,16,CASSPLGRGGRYEQYF,TGTGCCAGCAGCCCCCTGGGCAGGGGAGGTCGGTACGAGCAGTACTTC
TRBJ1-1,medium-sized,NA,TRBV7-2,13,CASSLYPRTEAFF,TGTGCCAGCAGCTTATACCCACGCACTGAAGCTTTCTTT
TRBJ2-3,NA,TRBD1,TRBV7-2,16,CASSSRTGVVTDTQYF,TGTGCCAGCAGCTCCAGGACAGGGGTTGTCACAGATACGCAGTATTTT
TRBJ2-1,few,TRBD2,TRBV28,17,CASTLPVLAGGGDEQFF,TGTGCCAGCACCTTGCCGGTACTAGCGGGGGGTGGGGATGAGCAGTTCTTC
TRBJ2-2,NA,NA,TRBV15,14,CATSRDSGPGELFF,TGTGCCACCAGCAGAGATTCGGGGCCCGGGGAGCTGTTTTTT
TRBJ2-3,NA,TRBD2,TRBV5-1,24,CASSLRKADKGLAGGWLVTDTQYF,TGCGCCAGCAGCTTACGGAAAGCCGATAAGGGACTAGCGGGGGGCTGGCTGGTCACAGATACGCAGTATTTT
TRBJ1-1,few,NA,TRBV4-1,13,CASSQPENTEAFF,TGCGCCAGCAGCCAGCCCGAGAACACTGAAGCTTTCTTT
TRBJ2-1,NA,TRBD2,TRBV12-3/TRBV12-4,14,CASRPATSENEQFF,TGTGCCAGCAGACCCGCGACTAGCGAGAATGAGCAGTTCTTC
TRBJ1-2,few,NA,TRBV7-8,14,CASSYRPSDPGYTF,TGTGCCAGCAGCTATAGGCCGTCAGATCCCGGCTACACCTTC
TRBJ2-5,few,NA,TRBV12-3/TRBV12-4,14,CASSPLGFQETQYF,TGTGCCAGCAGCCCTTTAGGGTTCCAAGAGACCCAGTACTTC
TRBJ1-1,few,NA,TRBV29-1,15,CSVVGTDRLNTEAFF,TGCAGCGTCGTTGGGACCGACAGATTGAACACTGAAGCTTTCTTT
TRBJ1-5,few,TRBD1,TRBV27,18,CASSSRDRALFGDQPQHF,TGTGCCAGCAGTTCCCGGGACAGGGCACTTTTTGGGGATCAGCCCCAGCATTTT
TRBJ2-1,NA,TRBD1,TRBV15,13,CATSETGVNEQFF,TGTGCCACCAGCGAAACAGGGGTAAATGAGCAGTTCTTC
TRBJ2-5,NA,TRBD2,TRBV14,15,CASSQSPGGGETQYF,TGTGCCAGCAGCCAATCCCCAGGCGGGGGAGAGACCCAGTACTTC
TRBJ1-4,many,TRBD1,TRBV9,15,CASSVAGTGHEKLFF,TGTGCCAGCAGCGTAGCCGGGACAGGGCACGAAAAACTGTTTTTT
TRBJ2-1,NA,NA,TRBV12-5,13,CASGLGTYNEQFF,TGTGCTAGTGGTTTGGGGACCTACAATGAGCAGTTCTTC
TRBJ2-7,NA,NA,TRBV7-8,15,CASSPPASPSYEQYF,TGTGCCAGCAGCCCGCCGGCCTCACCCTCCTACGAGCAGTACTTC
TRBJ2-5,NA,TRBD1,TRBV27,15,CASSTPRGPGETQYF,TGTGCCAGCAGTACCCCCAGGGGGCCTGGGGAGACCCAGTACTTC
TRBJ2-1,NA,NA,TRBV6-6,17,CASSYSRGPDSLNEQFF,TGTGCCAGCAGTTACTCCAGGGGACCTGACTCTCTGAATGAGCAGTTCTTC
TRBJ1-2,NA,TRBD1,TRBV5-5,17,CASSRAGQTFSDYGYTF,TGTGCCAGCAGCCGGGCGGGACAGACTTTTTCCGACTATGGCTACACCTTC
TRBJ2-1,NA,NA,TRBV6-1,14,CASSDLLSYNEQFF,TGTGCCAGCAGTGATTTGCTTTCCTACAATGAGCAGTTCTTC
TRBJ1-2,few,NA,TRBV14,13,CASSQVRKYGYTF,TGTGCCAGCAGCCAAGTTAGGAAGTATGGCTACACCTTC
TRBJ2-3,NA,TRBD2,TRBV7-7,15,CASSLEAGSTDTQYF,TGTGCTAGCAGCTTAGAAGCGGGGAGCACAGATACGCAGTATTTT
TRBJ2-3,few,TRBD2,TRBV6-6,16,CASSFIAGGSTDTQYF,TGTGCCAGCAGTTTCATAGCGGGGGGGAGCACAGATACGCAGTATTTT
TRBJ1-2,NA,TRBD1,TRBV10-3,17,CAISESGVDRGNYGYTF,TGTGCCATCAGTGAGTCTGGGGTTGACAGGGGGAACTATGGCTACACCTTC
TRBJ1-2,NA,TRBD1,TRBV4-1,14,CASSQVRDRGGYTF,TGCGCCAGCAGCCAGGTCCGGGACAGAGGTGGCTACACCTTC
TRBJ2-7,NA,NA,TRBV27,16,CASSLSGRGKIYEQNF,TGTGCCAGCAGTTTATCTGGCAGAGGAAAGATTTACGAGCAGAACTTC